Detailed here is one TCR beta chain. As yet, its antigen is unknown. CD8+CD57+ cell expansion had been shown by flow cytometry in patients chosen for sequencing. The cohort consisted entirely of patients having severe acquired aplastic anemia. Template material for TCR beta VDJ and CDR3 profiling consisted of genomic DNA. TCRdb processed the reads anew with MiXCR; each CDR3 protein has one entry. Here the sample spans some 200,000 distinct CDR3 sequences, around 48% being singletons. The data were obtained in a study of CD8+CD57+ T cells in acquired aplastic anemia. Overall study findings and caveats: A set of 25 to 30 CD8+ CDR3 sequences was shared between patients and controls, and these sequences appeared highly expressed in patients. Controls did not differ significantly from patients in CD8+ Simpson's diversity.

The V end was cut by 1 base, the J end by 6 bases, with 12 bases between. The germline gives CDR1 SNHLY, CDR2 FYNNEI. CDR3 length: 14 amino acids. The TCR originated in a human donor with aplastic anemia. The specimen was sorted CD4+, CD8+, or CD8+CD57+ T cells (not recorded which) from PBMCs. The V call is TRBV2, the J call TRBJ2-5; D may match TRBD1 or TRBD2 (5 bases each). The CDR3 coding sequence is TGTGCCAGCAGTGAAGGGGGGACCATTAAGACCCAGTACTTC. Amino acids: CASSEGGTIKTQYF.